This T cell receptor (beta chain) appears in the sequencing data of a study of identifying expanded T cells in peripheral blood. Regarding this clone: No antigen is known for it.

Germline V gene lookup returns CDR1 SGHVS and CDR2 FQNEAQ. This CDR3 is 15 amino acids long. V was shortened by 5 bases and J by 2 bases, with 13 bases between the two germline ends. The data were produced by immunoSEQ multiplex PCR, yet TCRdb's version contains in-frame clones alone and is incomplete. The sample holds 120,000 or so clones, approximately 84% seen once. Healthy donors had no documented immune events, such as infections, while sampled. General observations from the study: Over two and four weeks, about 15 and 19 clones changed, versus approximately 1.2 between replicates.

The genes are TRBV7-8 and TRBJ2-1, with D perhaps being TRBD1 or TRBD2 (7 bases each). The TCR sequence derives from a person aged 18 to 75 in good health. Specimen: blood. The CDR3 sequence is CASSNQGGAYNEQFF. In DNA form, the CDR3 reads TGTGCCAGCAGCAATCAGGGGGGGGCCTACAATGAGCAGTTCTTC.